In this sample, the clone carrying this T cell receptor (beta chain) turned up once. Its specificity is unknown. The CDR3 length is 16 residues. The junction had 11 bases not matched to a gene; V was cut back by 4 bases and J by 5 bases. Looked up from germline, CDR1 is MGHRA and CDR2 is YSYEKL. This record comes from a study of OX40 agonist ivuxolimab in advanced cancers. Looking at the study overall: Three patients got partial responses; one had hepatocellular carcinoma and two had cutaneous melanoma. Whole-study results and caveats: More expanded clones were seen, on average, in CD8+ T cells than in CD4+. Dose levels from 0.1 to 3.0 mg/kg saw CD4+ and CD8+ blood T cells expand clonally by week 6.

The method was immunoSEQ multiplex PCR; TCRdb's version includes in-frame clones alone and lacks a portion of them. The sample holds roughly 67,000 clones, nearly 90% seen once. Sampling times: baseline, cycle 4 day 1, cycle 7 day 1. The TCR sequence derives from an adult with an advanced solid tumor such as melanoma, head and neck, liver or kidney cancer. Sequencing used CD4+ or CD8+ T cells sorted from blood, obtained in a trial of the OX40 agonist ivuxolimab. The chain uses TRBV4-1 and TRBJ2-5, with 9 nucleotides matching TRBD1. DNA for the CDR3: TGCGCCAGCAGCCCTAAACAGGGGGCCGGGGGGGAGACCCAGTACTTC. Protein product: CASSPKQGAGGETQYF.